This is a list of T cell receptor beta chains from one sample in a study of T cell responses to AZD1222 COVID-19 vaccine. The table came from immunoSEQ multiplex PCR; TCRdb's copy has only in-frame clones and leaves some out. The sample holds around 100,000 clones, 80% to 90% seen once. Sequences were derived from peripheral blood, sampled on day 0 of AZD1222 vaccination. The receptors derive from an adult in good health. Both conserved end residues are part of each CDR3. D genes are given only for firm matches. Clone size is given for some rows only: seen once, a few or many times, or a class if the clone is expanded.

cdr3_nt: TGTGCCAGCAGTTTATTTTACAAGAACACCGGGGAGCTGTTTTTT; cdr3_aa: CASSLFYKNTGELFF; clone_size: .; j_call: TRBJ2-2; d_call: .; v_call: TRBV27
cdr3_nt: TGTGCCAGCAGCCCCGATATTCAATATGGCTACACCTTC; cdr3_aa: CASSPDIQYGYTF; clone_size: .; j_call: TRBJ1-2; d_call: .; v_call: TRBV12-3/TRBV12-4
cdr3_nt: TGTGCCAGCAGCGTAGATAGACAGAAAAGCAATCAGCCCCAGCATTTT; cdr3_aa: CASSVDRQKSNQPQHF; clone_size: .; j_call: TRBJ1-5; d_call: .; v_call: TRBV9
cdr3_nt: TGTGCCAGCCGCGGGACTAGCGGGAGGGAGACCCAGTACTTC; cdr3_aa: CASRGTSGRETQYF; clone_size: .; j_call: TRBJ2-5; d_call: TRBD2; v_call: TRBV27
cdr3_nt: TGTGCCAGCAGAAAAACAGGGGGCAATACTGAAGCTTTCTTT; cdr3_aa: CASRKTGGNTEAFF; clone_size: once; j_call: TRBJ1-1; d_call: TRBD1; v_call: TRBV6-5
cdr3_nt: TGTGCCAGCAGCCGACACCACAGGGGTGAGACCCAGTACTTC; cdr3_aa: CASSRHHRGETQYF; clone_size: few; j_call: TRBJ2-5; d_call: TRBD1; v_call: TRBV2
cdr3_nt: TGTGCCAGCTCACTCGGGACAGACTATGGCTACACCTTC; cdr3_aa: CASSLGTDYGYTF; clone_size: .; j_call: TRBJ1-2; d_call: TRBD1; v_call: TRBV18
cdr3_nt: TGTGCCAGCAGTTCCGGACTAGTGGGCACAGATACGCAGTATTTT; cdr3_aa: CASSSGLVGTDTQYF; clone_size: once; j_call: TRBJ2-3; d_call: TRBD2; v_call: TRBV5-8
cdr3_nt: TGTGCCAGCAGCCAACACCTGGAGGGACGGCGTAATGAAAAACTGTTTTTT; cdr3_aa: CASSQHLEGRRNEKLFF; clone_size: .; j_call: TRBJ1-4; d_call: .; v_call: TRBV3-1/TRBV3-2
cdr3_nt: TGCGCCAGCAGCTGGGGGAAAGAGACCCAGTACTTC; cdr3_aa: CASSWGKETQYF; clone_size: .; j_call: TRBJ2-5; d_call: .; v_call: TRBV5-1
cdr3_nt: TGTGCCAGCAGTTTATCGGTCCAGGGCGGGGCTAACTATGGCTACACCTTC; cdr3_aa: CASSLSVQGGANYGYTF; clone_size: .; j_call: TRBJ1-2; d_call: .; v_call: TRBV27
cdr3_nt: TGCAGTGCTAGTGGACAGGGGTCACAAGAGACCCAGTACTTC; cdr3_aa: CSASGQGSQETQYF; clone_size: .; j_call: TRBJ2-5; d_call: TRBD1; v_call: TRBV20-1
cdr3_nt: TGTGCCAGCAGCGTACTGCGGGGGGGCCGTTTCACCGGGGAGCTGTTTTTT; cdr3_aa: CASSVLRGGRFTGELFF; clone_size: .; j_call: TRBJ2-2; d_call: TRBD2; v_call: TRBV11-2
cdr3_nt: TGTGCCAGCAGTGAGCGGACAGGTGGCTACACCTTC; cdr3_aa: CASSERTGGYTF; clone_size: .; j_call: TRBJ1-2; d_call: TRBD1; v_call: TRBV2
cdr3_nt: TGTGCCAGTAGTTCCCCGACAATCCAGCAGTTCTTC; cdr3_aa: CASSSPTIQQFF; clone_size: .; j_call: TRBJ2-1; d_call: .; v_call: TRBV19
cdr3_nt: TGTGCCAGCTCACCACAGGGGGCTACCCAAGAGACCCAGTACTTC; cdr3_aa: CASSPQGATQETQYF; clone_size: .; j_call: TRBJ2-5; d_call: TRBD1; v_call: TRBV18
cdr3_nt: TGTGCCAGCAGCTTAACGCCCCCGAGCAATCAGCCCCAGCATTTT; cdr3_aa: CASSLTPPSNQPQHF; clone_size: .; j_call: TRBJ1-5; d_call: .; v_call: TRBV7-8
cdr3_nt: TGTGCCATCAGGGACAGGGAGTACAATGAGCAGTTCTTC; cdr3_aa: CAIRDREYNEQFF; clone_size: .; j_call: TRBJ2-1; d_call: TRBD1; v_call: TRBV10-3
cdr3_nt: TGTGCCATCAGTGACACCGGGCCTCGGGGACTCTATGGCTACACCTTC; cdr3_aa: CAISDTGPRGLYGYTF; clone_size: .; j_call: TRBJ1-2; d_call: .; v_call: TRBV10-3
cdr3_nt: TGTGCCAGCAGCTTAATAGCGGGAGCAGGCGAGCAGTACTTC; cdr3_aa: CASSLIAGAGEQYF; clone_size: few; j_call: TRBJ2-7; d_call: TRBD2; v_call: TRBV7-8
cdr3_nt: TGTGCCATCAGTCCCCAACACAGGGGCAATCACACTGAAGCTTTCTTT; cdr3_aa: CAISPQHRGNHTEAFF; clone_size: once; j_call: TRBJ1-1; d_call: TRBD1; v_call: TRBV10-3
cdr3_nt: TGTGCCAGCAGACGACAGATGGGCGAGCAGTACTTC; cdr3_aa: CASRRQMGEQYF; clone_size: .; j_call: TRBJ2-7; d_call: .; v_call: TRBV6-5
cdr3_nt: TGTGCCAGCAGCCCCCCCTCCGGCAGTGAAGCTTTCTTT; cdr3_aa: CASSPPSGSEAFF; clone_size: .; j_call: TRBJ1-1; d_call: .; v_call: TRBV5-4
cdr3_nt: TGTGCCAGCAGCCAAGAAGGGGTAGGCGGCTACACCTTC; cdr3_aa: CASSQEGVGGYTF; clone_size: .; j_call: TRBJ1-2; d_call: .; v_call: TRBV3-1/TRBV3-2
cdr3_nt: TGTGCCAGCAGCAAAGCTAGGACAGGGTGTTCTGGCACTGAAGCTTTCTTT; cdr3_aa: CASSKARTGCSGTEAFF; clone_size: .; j_call: TRBJ1-1; d_call: .; v_call: TRBV21-1
cdr3_nt: TGTGCCAGCAGTCAATGGACTAGCGGGCCCGCGAACACCGGGGAGCTGTTTTTT; cdr3_aa: CASSQWTSGPANTGELFF; clone_size: .; j_call: TRBJ2-2; d_call: TRBD2; v_call: TRBV13
cdr3_nt: TGTGCCAGCTCACCACCTATAGGGCGAGCTTTCTTT; cdr3_aa: CASSPPIGRAFF; clone_size: .; j_call: TRBJ1-1; d_call: .; v_call: TRBV18
cdr3_nt: TGCGCCAGCAGCCACCCCAGGACAGGGCGAGGCAATGAGCAGTTCTTC; cdr3_aa: CASSHPRTGRGNEQFF; clone_size: once; j_call: TRBJ2-1; d_call: TRBD1; v_call: TRBV4-1
cdr3_nt: TGTGCCAGCAGCTTAAGGGCGACAGGGGATAATTCACCCCTCCACTTT; cdr3_aa: CASSLRATGDNSPLHF; clone_size: few; j_call: TRBJ1-6; d_call: TRBD1; v_call: TRBV7-2
cdr3_nt: TGTGCCAGCAGCTCCCCAGACATTTTGGACACCATATATTTT; cdr3_aa: CASSSPDILDTIYF; clone_size: .; j_call: TRBJ1-3; d_call: .; v_call: TRBV28
cdr3_nt: TGTGCCAGCAGCCATGGGACAGGGGGCAGCTATGGCTACACCTTC; cdr3_aa: CASSHGTGGSYGYTF; clone_size: .; j_call: TRBJ1-2; d_call: TRBD1; v_call: TRBV14
cdr3_nt: TGTGCCAGCAGCTCCCCGACAGGGAAAAATGGCTACACCTTC; cdr3_aa: CASSSPTGKNGYTF; clone_size: .; j_call: TRBJ1-2; d_call: TRBD1; v_call: TRBV7-9
cdr3_nt: TGTGCCAGCAGTCCCGGACAGGGAGTCTATGGCTACACCTTC; cdr3_aa: CASSPGQGVYGYTF; clone_size: once; j_call: TRBJ1-2; d_call: TRBD1; v_call: TRBV5-6
cdr3_nt: TGTGCCAGCTCACCACAGGAGGGACAGGGCCACGAGCAGTACTTC; cdr3_aa: CASSPQEGQGHEQYF; clone_size: .; j_call: TRBJ2-7; d_call: TRBD1; v_call: TRBV18
cdr3_nt: TGTGCCAGCAGGGGCTACGGCACGTCAACTAATGAAAAACTGTTTTTT; cdr3_aa: CASRGYGTSTNEKLFF; clone_size: once; j_call: TRBJ1-4; d_call: .; v_call: TRBV27
cdr3_nt: TGTGCCAGCAGTTACTCGTCGGGGGCGGATGGCTACACCTTC; cdr3_aa: CASSYSSGADGYTF; clone_size: .; j_call: TRBJ1-2; d_call: .; v_call: TRBV6-5
cdr3_nt: TGCGCCAGCAGCCAAGATATCCCCGCGAGAGCACCCCTCCACTTT; cdr3_aa: CASSQDIPARAPLHF; clone_size: .; j_call: TRBJ1-6; d_call: .; v_call: TRBV4-1
cdr3_nt: TGTGCCAGCAGCCAAGATATTCAGGCAGTCTCCTATGGCTACACCTTC; cdr3_aa: CASSQDIQAVSYGYTF; clone_size: .; j_call: TRBJ1-2; d_call: .; v_call: TRBV3-1/TRBV3-2
cdr3_nt: TGTGCCAGCCAGGGTTCAGTGGGAAACACCATATATTTT; cdr3_aa: CASQGSVGNTIYF; clone_size: .; j_call: TRBJ1-3; d_call: .; v_call: TRBV12-3/TRBV12-4
cdr3_nt: TGTGCCAGCAGCTTAGAACGGTCCGCCGGCGAGCAGTACTTC; cdr3_aa: CASSLERSAGEQYF; clone_size: .; j_call: TRBJ2-7; d_call: .; v_call: TRBV11-2
cdr3_nt: TGTGCCAGCAGCGCGACTAGCGTCTCCTACAATGAGCAGTTCTTC; cdr3_aa: CASSATSVSYNEQFF; clone_size: .; j_call: TRBJ2-1; d_call: TRBD2; v_call: TRBV5-4
cdr3_nt: TGCGCCAGCAGCTTGGGGGCAGGGATTTCCTACGAGCAGTACTTC; cdr3_aa: CASSLGAGISYEQYF; clone_size: .; j_call: TRBJ2-7; d_call: .; v_call: TRBV5-1
cdr3_nt: TGTGCCAGCAGCTTCCCGACAGGACTCTCTGGAAACACCATATATTTT; cdr3_aa: CASSFPTGLSGNTIYF; clone_size: .; j_call: TRBJ1-3; d_call: .; v_call: TRBV7-2
cdr3_nt: TGTGCCAGTAGTATAGAGGGTTTTGATGATCAGCCCCAGCATTTT; cdr3_aa: CASSIEGFDDQPQHF; clone_size: .; j_call: TRBJ1-5; d_call: .; v_call: TRBV19
cdr3_nt: TGTGCCAGCAGTCGGGGACAGGGATACACCGGGGAGCTGTTTTTT; cdr3_aa: CASSRGQGYTGELFF; clone_size: .; j_call: TRBJ2-2; d_call: TRBD1; v_call: TRBV27
cdr3_nt: TGTGCCAGCAACCCGGGGGGAAAAGGGGGCTACACCTTC; cdr3_aa: CASNPGGKGGYTF; clone_size: .; j_call: TRBJ1-2; d_call: .; v_call: TRBV12-3/TRBV12-4
cdr3_nt: TGTGCCAGTAGTCAGACAGTGAACACTGAAGCTTTCTTT; cdr3_aa: CASSQTVNTEAFF; clone_size: .; j_call: TRBJ1-1; d_call: .; v_call: TRBV19